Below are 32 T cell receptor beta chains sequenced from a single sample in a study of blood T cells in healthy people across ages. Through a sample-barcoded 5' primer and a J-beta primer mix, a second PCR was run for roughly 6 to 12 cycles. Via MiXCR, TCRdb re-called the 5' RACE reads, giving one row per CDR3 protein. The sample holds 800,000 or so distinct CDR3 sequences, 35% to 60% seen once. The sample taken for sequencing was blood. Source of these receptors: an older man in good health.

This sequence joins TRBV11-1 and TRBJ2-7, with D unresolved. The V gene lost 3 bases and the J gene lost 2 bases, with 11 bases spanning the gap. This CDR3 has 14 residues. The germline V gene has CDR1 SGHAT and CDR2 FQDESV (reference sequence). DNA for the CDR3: TGTGCCAGCAGCTTCATCAGCAGACCCTACGAGCAGTACTTC. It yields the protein CASSFISRPYEQYF. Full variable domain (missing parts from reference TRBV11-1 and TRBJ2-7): EAEVAQSPRYKITEKSQAVAFWCDPISGHATLYWYRQILGQGPELLVQFQDESVVDDSQLPKDRFSAERLKGVDSTLKIQPAELGDSAMYLCASSFISRPYEQYFGPGTRLTVT.

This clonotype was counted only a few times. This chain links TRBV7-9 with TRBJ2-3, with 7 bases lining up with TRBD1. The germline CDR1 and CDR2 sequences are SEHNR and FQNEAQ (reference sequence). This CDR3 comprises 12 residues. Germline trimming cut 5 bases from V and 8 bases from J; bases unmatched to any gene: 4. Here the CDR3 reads CASSIPGGTQYF. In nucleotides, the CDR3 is TGTGCCAGCAGCATACCAGGGGGTACGCAGTATTTT.

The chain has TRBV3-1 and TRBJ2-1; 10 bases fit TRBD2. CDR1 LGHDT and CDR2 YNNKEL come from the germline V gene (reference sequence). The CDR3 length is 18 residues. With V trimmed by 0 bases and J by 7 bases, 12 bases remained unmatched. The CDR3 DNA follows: TGTGCCAGCAGCCAAGATAAGCAAGCGGGGGGGCCTAAAAATGAGCAGTTCTTC. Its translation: CASSQDKQAGGPKNEQFF.

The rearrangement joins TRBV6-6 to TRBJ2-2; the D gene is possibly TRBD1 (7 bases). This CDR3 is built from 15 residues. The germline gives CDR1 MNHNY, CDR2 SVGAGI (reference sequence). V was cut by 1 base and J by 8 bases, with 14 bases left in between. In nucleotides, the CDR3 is TGTGCCAGCAGTTACTTTCCAGGGGGGACGGGGGAGCTGTTTTTT. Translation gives CASSYFPGGTGELFF.

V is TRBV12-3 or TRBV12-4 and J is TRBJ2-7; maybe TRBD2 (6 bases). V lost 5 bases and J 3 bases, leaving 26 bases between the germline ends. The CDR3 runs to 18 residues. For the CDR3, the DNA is TGTGCCAGCAGTCCCCCCATTTCGCAATCTAGCGTCGACTACGAGCAGTACTTC. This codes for CASSPPISQSSVDYEQYF.

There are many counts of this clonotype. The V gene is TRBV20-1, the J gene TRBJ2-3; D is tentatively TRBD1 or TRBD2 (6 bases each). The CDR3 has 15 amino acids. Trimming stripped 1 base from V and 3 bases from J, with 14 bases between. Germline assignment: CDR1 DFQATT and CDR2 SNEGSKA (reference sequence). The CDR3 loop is CSARGPLGGTDTQYF. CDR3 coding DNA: TGCAGTGCTAGAGGTCCACTAGGGGGGACAGATACGCAGTATTTT.

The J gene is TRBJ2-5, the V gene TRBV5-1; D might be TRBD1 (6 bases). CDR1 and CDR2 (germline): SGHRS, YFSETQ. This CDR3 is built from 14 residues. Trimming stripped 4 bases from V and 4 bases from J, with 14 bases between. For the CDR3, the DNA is TGCGCCAGCAGCCAAAGGACAGTGCGAGAGACCCAGTACTTC. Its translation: CASSQRTVRETQYF. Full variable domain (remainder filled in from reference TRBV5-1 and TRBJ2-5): KAGVTQTPRYLIKTRGQQVTLSCSPISGHRSVSWYQQTPGQGLQFLFEYFSETQRNKGNFPGRFSGRQFSNSRSEMNVSTLELGDSALYLCASSQRTVRETQYFGPGTRLLVL.

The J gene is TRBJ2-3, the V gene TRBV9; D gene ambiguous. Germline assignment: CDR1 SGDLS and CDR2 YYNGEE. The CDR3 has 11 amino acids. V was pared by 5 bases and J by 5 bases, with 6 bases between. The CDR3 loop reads CASSVKDTQYF. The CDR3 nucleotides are TGTGCCAGCAGTGTGAAAGATACGCAGTATTTT.

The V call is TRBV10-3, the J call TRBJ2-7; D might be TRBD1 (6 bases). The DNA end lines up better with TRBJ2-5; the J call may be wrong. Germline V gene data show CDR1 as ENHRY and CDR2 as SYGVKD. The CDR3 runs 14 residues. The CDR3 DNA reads TGTGCCATCAGTGAGTCCAGGGGAAGGGAGACCCAGTACTTC. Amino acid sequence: CAISESRGRETQYF.

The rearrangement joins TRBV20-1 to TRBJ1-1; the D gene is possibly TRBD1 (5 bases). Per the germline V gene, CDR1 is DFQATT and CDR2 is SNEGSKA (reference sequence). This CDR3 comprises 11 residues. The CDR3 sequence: CSTGPQNAAFF. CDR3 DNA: TGCAGCACGGGACCCCAAAATGCAGCTTTCTTT.

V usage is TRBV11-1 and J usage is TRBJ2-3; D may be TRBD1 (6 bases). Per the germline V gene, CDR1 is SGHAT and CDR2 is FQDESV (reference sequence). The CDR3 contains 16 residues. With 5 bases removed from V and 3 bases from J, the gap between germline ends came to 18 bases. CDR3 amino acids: CASSPRRDTPTDTQYF. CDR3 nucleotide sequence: TGTGCCAGCAGCCCCAGACGGGACACCCCAACAGATACGCAGTATTTT.

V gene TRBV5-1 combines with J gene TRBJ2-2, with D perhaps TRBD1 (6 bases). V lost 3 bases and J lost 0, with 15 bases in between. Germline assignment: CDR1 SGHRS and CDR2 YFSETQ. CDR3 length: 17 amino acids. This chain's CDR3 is CASSSSRGPSNTGELFF. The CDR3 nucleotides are TGCGCCAGCAGCTCCTCCAGGGGTCCCTCGAACACCGGGGAGCTGTTTTTT. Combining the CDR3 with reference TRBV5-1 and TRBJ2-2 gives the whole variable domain KAGVTQTPRYLIKTRGQQVTLSCSPISGHRSVSWYQQTPGQGLQFLFEYFSETQRNKGNFPGRFSGRQFSNSRSEMNVSTLELGDSALYLCASSSSRGPSNTGELFFGEGSRLTVL.

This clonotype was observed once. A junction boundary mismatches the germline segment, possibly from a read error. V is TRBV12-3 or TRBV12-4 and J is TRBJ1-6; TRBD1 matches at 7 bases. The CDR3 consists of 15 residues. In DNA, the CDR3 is TGTGCCAACAGTTTAGCGCCAGGGGGAAATTCACCCCTCCACTTT. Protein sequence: CANSLAPGGNSPLHF.

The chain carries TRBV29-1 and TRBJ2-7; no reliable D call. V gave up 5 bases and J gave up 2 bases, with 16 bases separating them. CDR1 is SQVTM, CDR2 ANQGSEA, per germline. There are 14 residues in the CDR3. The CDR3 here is CSVRVGGGAYEQYF. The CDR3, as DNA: TGCAGCGTTCGGGTTGGCGGCGGTGCCTACGAGCAGTACTTC.

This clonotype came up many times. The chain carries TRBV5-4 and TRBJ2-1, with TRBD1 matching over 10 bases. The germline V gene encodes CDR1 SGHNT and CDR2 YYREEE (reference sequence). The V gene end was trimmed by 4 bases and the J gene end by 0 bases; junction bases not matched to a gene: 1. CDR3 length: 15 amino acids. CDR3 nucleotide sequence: TGTGCCAGCAGCAGGGACAGGGGCTCCTACAATGAGCAGTTCTTC. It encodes CASSRDRGSYNEQFF.

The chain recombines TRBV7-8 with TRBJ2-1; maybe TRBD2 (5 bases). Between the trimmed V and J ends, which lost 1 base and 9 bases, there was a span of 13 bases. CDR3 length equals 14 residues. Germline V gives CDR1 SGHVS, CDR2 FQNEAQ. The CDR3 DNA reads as TGTGCCAGCAGCTTAGAAACGGGGAGAAGTGAGCAGTTCTTC. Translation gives CASSLETGRSEQFF. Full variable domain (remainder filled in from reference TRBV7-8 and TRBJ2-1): GAGVSQSPRYKVAKRGQDVALRCDPISGHVSLFWYQQALGQGPEFLTYFQNEAQLDKSGLPSDRFFAERPEGSVSTLKIQRTQQEDSAVYLCASSLETGRSEQFFGPGTRLTVL.

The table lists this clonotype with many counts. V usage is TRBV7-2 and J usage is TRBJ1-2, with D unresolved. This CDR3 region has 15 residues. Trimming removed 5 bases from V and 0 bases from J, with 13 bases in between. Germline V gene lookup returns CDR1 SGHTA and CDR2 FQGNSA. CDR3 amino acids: CASSPRAGSNYGYTF. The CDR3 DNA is TGTGCCAGCAGCCCTAGGGCGGGTTCTAACTATGGCTACACCTTC.

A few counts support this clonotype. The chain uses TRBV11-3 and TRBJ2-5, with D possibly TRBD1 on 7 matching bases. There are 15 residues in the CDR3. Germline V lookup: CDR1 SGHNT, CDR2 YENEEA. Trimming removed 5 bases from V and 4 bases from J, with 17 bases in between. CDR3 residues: CASSRWAQGGETQYF. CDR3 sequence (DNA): TGTGCCAGCAGCCGTTGGGCCCAGGGGGGAGAGACCCAGTACTTC. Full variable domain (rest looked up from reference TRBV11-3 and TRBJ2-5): EAGVVQSPRYKIIEKKQPVAFWCNPISGHNTLYWYLQNLGQGPELLIRYENEEAVDDSQLPKDRFSAERLKGVDSTLKIQPAELGDSAVYLCASSRWAQGGETQYFGPGTRLLVL.

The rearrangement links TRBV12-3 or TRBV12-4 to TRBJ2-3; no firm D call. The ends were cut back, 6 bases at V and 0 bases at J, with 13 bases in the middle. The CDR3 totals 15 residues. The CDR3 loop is CASSLHLTSTDTQYF. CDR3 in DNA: TGTGCCAGCAGCTTGCATCTCACTAGCACAGATACGCAGTATTTT.

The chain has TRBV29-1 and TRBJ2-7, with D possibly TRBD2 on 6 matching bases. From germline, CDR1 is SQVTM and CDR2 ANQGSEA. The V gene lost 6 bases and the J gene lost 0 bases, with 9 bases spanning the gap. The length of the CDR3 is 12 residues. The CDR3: CSVGGISYEQYF. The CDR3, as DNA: TGCAGCGTAGGAGGGATCTCCTACGAGCAGTACTTC.

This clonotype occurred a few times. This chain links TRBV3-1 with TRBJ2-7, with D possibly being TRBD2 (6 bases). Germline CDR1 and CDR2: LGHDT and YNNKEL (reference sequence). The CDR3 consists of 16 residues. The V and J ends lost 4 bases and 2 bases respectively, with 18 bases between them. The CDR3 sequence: CASSPAEGPLTYEQYF. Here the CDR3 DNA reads TGTGCCAGCAGCCCGGCGGAGGGGCCTCTCACCTACGAGCAGTACTTC.

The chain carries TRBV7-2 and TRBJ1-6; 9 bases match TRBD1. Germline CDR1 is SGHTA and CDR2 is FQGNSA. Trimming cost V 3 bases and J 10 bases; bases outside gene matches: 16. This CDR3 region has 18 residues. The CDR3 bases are TGTGCCAGCAGCTTCGAAGGAACCTCCGGGACAGGGAGATCACCCCTCCACTTT. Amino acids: CASSFEGTSGTGRSPLHF.

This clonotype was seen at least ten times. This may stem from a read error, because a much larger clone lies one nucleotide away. The CDR3 DNA follows: TGTGCCAGCAGTTTAAAGGGAGGGGACAATGAGCAGTACTTC. Translation gives CASSLKGGDNEQYF. The V and J genes are TRBV12-3 or TRBV12-4 and TRBJ2-5; TRBD2 is a possible D gene (7 bases). V was pared by 2 bases and J by 11 bases, with 18 bases between. The CDR3 has 14 residues.

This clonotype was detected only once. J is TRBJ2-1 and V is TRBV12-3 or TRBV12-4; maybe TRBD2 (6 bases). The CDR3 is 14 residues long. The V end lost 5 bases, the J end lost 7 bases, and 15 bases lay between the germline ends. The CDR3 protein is CASSAPGLTNEQFF. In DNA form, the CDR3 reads TGTGCCAGCAGTGCCCCGGGACTTACAAATGAGCAGTTCTTC.

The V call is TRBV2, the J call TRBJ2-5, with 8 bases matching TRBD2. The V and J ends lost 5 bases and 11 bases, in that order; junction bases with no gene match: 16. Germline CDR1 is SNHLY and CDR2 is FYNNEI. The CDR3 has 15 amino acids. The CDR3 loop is CASSNRRAGAGPQYF. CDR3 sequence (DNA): TGTGCCAGCAGTAACCGACGAGCGGGAGCCGGTCCGCAGTACTTC.

The CDR3 region has the DNA TGTGCCAGCAGCGTAGTAGGGAACCCTAGGGAGGGGGCCAACGTCCTGACTTTC. It codes for CASSVVGNPREGANVLTF. The V gene is TRBV9, the J gene TRBJ2-6; tentatively, D is TRBD2 (5 bases). Germline CDR1 reads SGDLS; CDR2 reads YYNGEE. V was shortened by 0 bases and J by 4 bases, with 17 bases between the two germline ends. The CDR3 spans 18 residues.

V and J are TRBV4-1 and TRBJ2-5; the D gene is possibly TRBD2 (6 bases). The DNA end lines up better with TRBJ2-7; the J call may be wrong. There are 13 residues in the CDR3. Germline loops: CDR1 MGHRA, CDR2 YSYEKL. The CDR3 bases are TGCGCCAGCAGCCAAGAAGGAGGGAACGAGCAGTACTTC. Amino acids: CASSQEGGNEQYF.

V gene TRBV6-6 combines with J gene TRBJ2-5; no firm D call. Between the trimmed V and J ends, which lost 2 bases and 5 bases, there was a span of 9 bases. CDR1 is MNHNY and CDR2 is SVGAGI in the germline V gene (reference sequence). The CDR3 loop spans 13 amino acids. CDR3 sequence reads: CASSYEDGETQYF. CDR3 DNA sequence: TGTGCCAGCAGTTACGAGGACGGGGAGACCCAGTACTTC.

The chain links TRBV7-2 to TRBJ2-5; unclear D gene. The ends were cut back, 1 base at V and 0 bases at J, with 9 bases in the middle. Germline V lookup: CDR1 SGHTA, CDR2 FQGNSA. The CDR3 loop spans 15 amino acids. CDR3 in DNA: TGTGCCAGCAGCTTAGGATTGACTCACCAAGAGACCCAGTACTTC. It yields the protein CASSLGLTHQETQYF.

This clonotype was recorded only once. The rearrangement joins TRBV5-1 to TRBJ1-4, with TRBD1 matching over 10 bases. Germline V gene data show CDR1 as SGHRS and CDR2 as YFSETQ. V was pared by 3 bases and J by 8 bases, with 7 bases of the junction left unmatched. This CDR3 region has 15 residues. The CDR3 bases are TGCGCCAGCAGCTGGGGGACAGGGGAAAGGGAAAAACTGTTTTTT. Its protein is CASSWGTGEREKLFF.

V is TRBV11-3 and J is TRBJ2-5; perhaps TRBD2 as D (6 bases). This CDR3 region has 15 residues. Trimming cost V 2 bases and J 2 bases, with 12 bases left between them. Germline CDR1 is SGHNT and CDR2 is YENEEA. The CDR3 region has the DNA TGTGCCAGCAGCTTAAACTCAGGACTACAAGAGACCCAGTACTTC. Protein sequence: CASSLNSGLQETQYF.

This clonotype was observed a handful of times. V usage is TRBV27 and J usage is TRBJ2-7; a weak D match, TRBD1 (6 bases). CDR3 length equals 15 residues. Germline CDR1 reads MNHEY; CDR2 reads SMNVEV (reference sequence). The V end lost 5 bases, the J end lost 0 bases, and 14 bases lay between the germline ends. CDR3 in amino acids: CASSADRRRSYEQYF. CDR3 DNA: TGTGCCAGCAGTGCCGACAGGAGACGCTCCTACGAGCAGTACTTC.